This passage covers 32 T cell receptor beta chains from one sample sequenced in a study of T cells in Graves' hyperthyroidism and ophthalmopathy. Amplification targeted TCR beta CDR3 regions from RNA transcripts. The primer set for the first-round RT-PCR of the TCR CDR3 was HTBI. TCRdb used MiXCR to reprocess the multiplex PCR reads, holding one entry per CDR3 protein. The sample records 400,000 or so distinct CDR3 sequences, over 12% being singletons. The sequenced material came from blood. The receptors shown here come from a woman aged 55-70 years with Graves' ophthalmopathy.

This clonotype appeared many times. The chain is built from TRBV30 and TRBJ1-4; D is possibly TRBD1 (5 bases). The CDR3 covers 14 residues. Trimming shortened V by 5 bases and J by 8 bases, and 18 bases separated the two germline ends. The germline V gene has CDR1 GTSNPN and CDR2 SVGIG (reference sequence). The chain's CDR3 is CAWGRGGVGEKLFF. The CDR3 DNA reads TGTGCCTGGGGCCGGGGGGGAGTTGGGGAAAAACTGTTTTTT.

This clonotype was detected many times. The chain links TRBV7-3 to TRBJ2-7; 7 bases fit TRBD2. After removal of 5 bases from V and 7 bases from J, the junction contained 8 bases not matched to a gene. The germline gives CDR1 SGHTA, CDR2 FQGTGA. There are 13 residues in the CDR3. CDR3 nucleotides: TGTGCCAGCAGCGCACCGGGAGGTGGTGAGCAGTACTTC. It translates to CASSAPGGGEQYF. Full variable domain (missing parts from reference TRBV7-3 and TRBJ2-7): GAGVSQTPSNKVTEKGKYVELRCDPISGHTALYWYRQSLGQGPEFLIYFQGTGAADDSGLPNDRFFAVRPEGSVSTLKIQRTERGDSAVYLCASSAPGGGEQYFGPGTRLTVT.

This clonotype occurred many times. The chain combines TRBV7-3 with TRBJ2-3; D not certain. V was shortened by 5 bases and J by 0 bases, with 12 bases between the two germline ends. The CDR3 totals 15 residues. CDR1 and CDR2 (germline): SGHTA, FQGTGA. The CDR3 DNA sequence: TGTGCCAGCAGCCCAACACCACAGAGCACAGATACGCAGTATTTT. Residues: CASSPTPQSTDTQYF.

A word on this clonotype: Since a much larger clone is just one base distant, this may be a read error. The conserved final phenylalanine or tryptophan is absent from the CDR3, which likely points to a read error. The rearrangement uses TRBV28 and TRBJ1-5; D might be TRBD1 (5 bases). Trimming stripped 3 bases from V and 4 bases from J, with 13 bases between. The CDR3 contains 15 residues. Germline assignment: CDR1 MDHEN and CDR2 SYDVKM. The CDR3 bases are TGTGCCAGCAGTTTTCTCGGGGGAGGAAATCAGCCCCAGCATCTT. This translates into CASSFLGGGNQPQHL.

The V call is TRBV6-1, the J call TRBJ2-1; weak D call: TRBD1 (6 bases). This CDR3 contains 16 residues. Trimming removed 5 bases from V and 1 base from J, with 15 bases in between. Germline values: CDR1 MNHNS, CDR2 SASEGT. Written as DNA, the CDR3 is TGTGCCAGCAGTTCAACAGGGCGTTTATCCTACAATGAGCAGTTCTTC. It codes for CASSSTGRLSYNEQFF.

J is TRBJ1-1 and V is TRBV27; D is unresolved. CDR3 length: 14 amino acids. Germline CDR1 MNHEY, CDR2 SMNVEV (reference sequence). With 5 bases removed from V and 0 bases from J, the gap between germline ends came to 10 bases. The CDR3 DNA is TGTGCCAGCAGTGTGACACCAATGAACACTGAAGCTTTCTTT. This gives the protein CASSVTPMNTEAFF.

This clonotype was detected ten times or more. The chain couples TRBV29-1 to TRBJ2-3; no firm D call. This CDR3 comprises 12 residues. V gave up 0 bases and J gave up 2 bases, with 3 bases separating them. Germline V gives CDR1 SQVTM, CDR2 ANQGSEA. The CDR3 DNA reads TGCAGCGTTGAAGACTACACAGATACGCAGTATTTT. Translating gives CSVEDYTDTQYF.

The chain's CDR3 is CASSVTGQGYEQYF. The CDR3 DNA reads as TGTGCCAGCAGCGTAACGGGACAGGGCTACGAGCAGTACTTC. The chain recombines TRBV9 with TRBJ2-7, with TRBD1 matching over 9 bases. In germline, CDR1 is SGDLS, CDR2 YYNGEE. The CDR3 runs 14 residues. With 1 base clipped from V and 3 bases from J, the junction kept 2 bases outside the gene matches.

This clonotype was observed at least ten times. The V and J genes are TRBV20-1 and TRBJ2-3, with D possibly matching TRBD1 (5 bases). Germline V gene sequence: CDR1 DFQATT, CDR2 SNEGSKA (reference sequence). Trimming stripped 3 bases from V and 0 bases from J, with 16 bases between. The CDR3 runs to 16 residues. The CDR3 DNA reads as TGCAGTGCTAGCTTTTCAGGGTACTCTAGCACAGATACGCAGTATTTT. This codes for CSASFSGYSSTDTQYF.

This clonotype was found many times. V is TRBV12-3 or TRBV12-4 and J is TRBJ1-3; possible D gene TRBD1, 5 bases. There are 17 residues in the CDR3. V was pared by 2 bases and J by 3 bases, with 17 bases between. CDR3 DNA: TGTGCCAGCAGTTTAAAGTACCGGGGGTATTATGGAAACACCATATATTTT. It encodes CASSLKYRGYYGNTIYF.

This clonotype was detected a few times. This chain joins TRBV19 and TRBJ2-1; D call uncertain. Germline V gives CDR1 LNHDA, CDR2 SQIVND (reference sequence). This CDR3 comprises 12 residues. Trimming cost V 3 bases and J 2 bases, with 2 bases left between them. In DNA form, the CDR3 reads TGTGCCAGTAGTATCCCCTACAATGAGCAGTTCTTC. Translation gives CASSIPYNEQFF.

In this sample, this clonotype turned up many times. The V gene is TRBV6-1, the J gene TRBJ1-6; 9 positions match TRBD1. Losses at the gene ends were 6 bases for V and 9 bases for J; bases not matched to a gene: 6. The V gene's germline CDR1 is MNHNS and CDR2 SASEGT. CDR3 length: 14 residues. For the CDR3, the DNA is TGTGCCAGCAGGCCGGGACAGGGTGTTTCACCCCTCCACTTT. Translating it yields CASRPGQGVSPLHF.

The chain has TRBV4-1 and TRBJ2-7, with D uncertain. The germline CDR1 and CDR2 sequences are MGHRA and YSYEKL. The CDR3 runs to 14 residues. Trimming shortened V by 1 base and J by 6 bases, and 13 bases separated the two germline ends. In nucleotides, the CDR3 is TGCGCCAGCAGCCAAGGAGACGGAGCCTGCGAGCAGTACTTC. Encoded protein: CASSQGDGACEQYF.

This clonotype occurred many times. The chain joins TRBV28 to TRBJ2-7, with TRBD2 as a possible D gene (5 bases). From germline, CDR1 is MDHEN and CDR2 SYDVKM. The CDR3 runs to 16 residues. V was cut by 4 bases and J by 2 bases, with 18 bases left in between. The CDR3 reads CASSSTTRVWPYEQYF. The CDR3 region has the DNA TGTGCCAGCAGTTCCACAACTAGAGTTTGGCCCTACGAGCAGTACTTC.

As to this clonotype: With a much larger clone just one base away, this may be a read error. V gene TRBV28 combines with J gene TRBJ2-2; 8 bases are a match to TRBD2. The CDR3 contains 20 residues. The V gene's germline CDR1 is MDHEN and CDR2 SYDVKM. The CDR3 spells CASSFQEFLGTRGGTGELLF. Written as DNA, the CDR3 is TGTGCCAGCAGTTTCCAGGAGTTCCTCGGGACTAGAGGAGGCACCGGGGAGCTGCTTTTT.

The rearrangement joins TRBV5-1 to TRBJ1-6, with 7 bases lining up with TRBD1. In germline, CDR1 is SGHRS, CDR2 YFSETQ. This CDR3 has 14 amino acids. J lost 11 bases, V lost 2 bases, and 7 bases had no gene match. CDR3 amino acids: CASSFGQETTPLHF. The CDR3 DNA is TGCGCCAGCAGCTTTGGACAGGAAACTACACCCCTCCACTTT.

The chain is built from TRBV5-6 and TRBJ2-1; 13 bases map to TRBD2. The CDR3 extends over 15 amino acids. Per the germline V gene, CDR1 is SGHDT and CDR2 is YYEEEE. The V segment lost 4 bases and the J segment 8 bases; nucleotides outside the gene matches: 6. The CDR3 DNA reads TGTGCCAGCAGCCGCAGGACTAGCGGGAGCTATGAGCAGTTCTTC. This encodes CASSRRTSGSYEQFF.

This clonotype was recorded at least ten times. This rearrangement joins TRBV5-1 to TRBJ1-1, with D possibly matching TRBD1 (5 bases). The CDR3 contains 15 residues. V shed 4 bases and J shed 5 bases, with 18 bases lying between them. Germline CDR1 and CDR2: SGHRS and YFSETQ. In nucleotides, the CDR3 is TGCGCCAGCAGCAAGATCAGGGCGGCGAGTACTGAAGCTTTCTTT. It codes for CASSKIRAASTEAFF.

This clonotype was counted many times. The chain combines TRBV28 with TRBJ2-3, with 10 bases that match TRBD2. CDR1 and CDR2 from the germline V gene are MDHEN and SYDVKM. Losses at the gene ends were 5 bases for V and 2 bases for J; bases not matched to a gene: 7. The CDR3 is 16 residues long. This CDR3 is CASSVASGSLTDTQYF. CDR3 DNA: TGTGCCAGCAGTGTCGCTAGCGGGAGCCTCACAGATACGCAGTATTTT.

V and J are TRBV27 and TRBJ2-6; TRBD2 matches at 7 bases. Germline values: CDR1 MNHEY, CDR2 SMNVEV (reference sequence). The CDR3 spans 17 residues. V was pared by 5 bases and J by 0 bases, with 7 bases of the junction left unmatched. CDR3 amino acids: CASSPGTILSGANVLTF. The CDR3 coding sequence is TGTGCCAGCAGTCCCGGGACTATCCTCTCTGGGGCCAACGTCCTGACTTTC.

On this clonotype: A much larger clone sits a single nucleotide away, making a read error possible. The chain uses TRBV11-2 and TRBJ1-4, with a possible D match to TRBD1 (6 bases). Germline loops: CDR1 SGHAT, CDR2 FQNNGV. V was trimmed by 5 bases and J by 2 bases, leaving 12 bases between them. There are 15 residues in the CDR3. The CDR3 sequence is CASSTYRETNEKLFF. Here the CDR3 DNA reads TGTGCCAGCAGCACATACAGGGAGACTAATGAAAAACTGTTTTTT. Using reference TRBV11-2 and TRBJ1-4 for the parts outside the CDR3, the full variable domain is EAGVAQSPRYKIIEKRQSVAFWCNPISGHATLYWYQQILGQGPKLLIQFQNNGVVDDSQLPKDRFSAERLKGVDSTLKIQPAKLEDSAVYLCASSTYRETNEKLFFGSGTQLSVL.

The V and J genes are TRBV6-1 and TRBJ2-1; 7 nucleotides agree with TRBD2. In germline, CDR1 is MNHNS, CDR2 SASEGT. Trimming took 4 bases from V and 9 from J; bases not matched to a gene: 15. This CDR3 has 16 residues. CDR3 residues: CASSGTSGGVGGEQFF. The CDR3 coding sequence is TGTGCCAGCAGTGGGACTAGTGGGGGGGTTGGGGGTGAGCAGTTCTTC.

This clonotype was seen many times. The J gene is TRBJ2-1, the V gene TRBV6-1; perhaps TRBD2 as D (6 bases). The CDR3 runs 18 residues. Trimming cost V 6 bases and J 1 base, with 22 bases left between them. Germline CDR1 reads MNHNS; CDR2 reads SASEGT. In nucleotides, the CDR3 is TGTGCCAGCAGAAGGGACCGGGCGGGGCGGGATTCCTACAATGAGCAGTTCTTC. It encodes CASRRDRAGRDSYNEQFF.

This clonotype appeared many times. V and J are TRBV2 and TRBJ2-7; possible D gene TRBD2, 6 bases. The CDR3 extends over 14 amino acids. Looked up from germline, CDR1 is SNHLY and CDR2 is FYNNEI. The V end lost 5 bases, the J end lost 3 bases, and 14 bases lay between the germline ends. The CDR3 here is CASSYSGNHYEQYF. The CDR3 DNA reads TGTGCCAGCAGTTATAGCGGAAATCACTACGAGCAGTACTTC.

For this clonotype: This may arise from a read error, as a much more abundant clone is one base away. The chain joins TRBV27 to TRBJ2-1; D unresolved. In germline, CDR1 is MNHEY, CDR2 SMNVEV (reference sequence). V was pared by 3 bases and J by 2 bases, with 11 bases between. The CDR3 is made up of 15 amino acids. The CDR3 here is CASSFIEDPYNEQFF. The CDR3 DNA reads TGTGCCAGCAGTTTCATCGAGGACCCCTACAATGAGCAGTTCTTC.

This clonotype was observed a handful of times. CDR3 sequence (DNA): TGTGCCAGCAGCGGCGGGCGGCTAGCGGGAGGGATGGATGAGCAGTTCTTC. It is translated as CASSGGRLAGGMDEQFF. The chain has TRBV12-3 or TRBV12-4 and TRBJ2-1; TRBD2 agrees at 12 bases. The CDR3 has 17 residues. Trimming cost V 6 bases and J 8 bases; bases outside gene matches: 14.

V is TRBV7-6 and J is TRBJ2-5, with 11 nucleotides matching TRBD2. The CDR3 sequence is 15 residues long. Trimming cost V 2 bases and J 6 bases; bases outside gene matches: 5. Germline V lookup: CDR1 SGHVS, CDR2 FNYEAQ. CDR3 sequence (DNA): TGTGCCAGCAGCTTAACCTTAGCGGGAGGGCAGACCCAGTACTTC. It is translated as CASSLTLAGGQTQYF.

This clonotype was observed many times. One end of the junction does not line up with germline, which may come from a read error. The chain combines TRBV4-1 with TRBJ2-5; D call uncertain. Germline V gene sequence: CDR1 MGHRA, CDR2 YSYEKL. The CDR3 is 12 amino acids. The CDR3 DNA follows: TGTGCCAGCAGCCAAGATCGGGAGACCCAGTACTTC. Amino acid sequence: CASSQDRETQYF.

This clonotype was counted at least ten times. The chain carries TRBV20-1 and TRBJ2-7, with 11 bases identical to TRBD1. Trimming took 0 bases from V and 2 from J; bases not matched to a gene: 3. Germline CDR1 and CDR2: DFQATT and SNEGSKA (reference sequence). This CDR3 comprises 15 residues. CDR3 nucleotides: TGCAGTGCTAGAGATAGGGGACAGGGGGCCTACGAGCAGTACTTC. This codes for CSARDRGQGAYEQYF.

Many counts were recorded for this clonotype. CDR3 sequence reads: CASSSYQPQETQYF. The CDR3 nucleotides read TGTGCCAGCAGTTCTTACCAGCCTCAAGAGACCCAGTACTTC. The chain employs TRBV28 and TRBJ2-5; D is undetermined. The germline gives CDR1 MDHEN, CDR2 SYDVKM. The CDR3 totals 14 residues. With 4 bases removed from V and 2 bases from J, the gap between germline ends came to 11 bases. Full variable domain (outside the CDR3, taken from reference TRBV28 and TRBJ2-5): DVKVTQSSRYLVKRTGEKVFLECVQDMDHENMFWYRQDPGLGLRLIYFSYDVKMKEKGDIPEGYSVSREKKERFSLILESASTNQTSMYLCASSSYQPQETQYFGPGTRLLVL.

This clonotype was recorded many times. The chain uses TRBV30 and TRBJ2-5; 9 nucleotides line up with TRBD1. V was pared by 4 bases and J by 9 bases, with 6 bases of the junction left unmatched. In germline, CDR1 is GTSNPN, CDR2 SVGIG (reference sequence). This CDR3 contains 12 residues. The CDR3 loop is CAWKVTGGAQYF. The CDR3 coding sequence is TGTGCCTGGAAAGTGACAGGGGGGGCCCAGTACTTC.

The sample holds many counts of this clonotype. This chain uses TRBV2 with TRBJ1-5; D gene ambiguous. The ends were cut back, 5 bases at V and 3 bases at J, with 14 bases in the middle. Germline CDR1 and CDR2: SNHLY and FYNNEI. The CDR3 extends over 15 amino acids. DNA of the CDR3: TGTGCCAGCAGTTATGAGCAGGCGAACAATCAGCCCCAGCATTTT. Protein product: CASSYEQANNQPQHF.